Each of the 23 T cell receptor beta chains below was sequenced from the same sample in a study of shared clonotypes between healthy human individuals. Measured with immunoSEQ multiplex PCR; TCRdb has only the in-frame clones, and not every one. The sample lists some 2,000,000 clones; nearly 97% were seen once. The specimen sequenced was naive CD4+ T cells sorted from blood. Documented subset: CD45RA+ positively selected. All receptors derive from a young man in good health.

This chain uses TRBV7-3 with TRBJ2-3; TRBD1 is a possible D gene (6 bases). This CDR3 comprises 15 residues. Germline V gene data show CDR1 as SGHTA and CDR2 as FQGTGA. The V end lost 4 bases, the J end lost 2 bases, and 13 bases lay between the germline ends. The CDR3 DNA reads as TGTGCCAGCAGCTCCCAGGGGATTTACACAGATACGCAGTATTTT. Translation: CASSSQGIYTDTQYF. The full variable domain, rest sourced from reference TRBV7-3 and TRBJ2-3, is GAGVSQTPSNKVTEKGKYVELRCDPISGHTALYWYRQSLGQGPEFLIYFQGTGAADDSGLPNDRFFAVRPEGSVSTLKIQRTERGDSAVYLCASSSQGIYTDTQYFGPGTRLTVL.

The chain carries TRBV6-6 and TRBJ1-3, with 8 bases identical to TRBD1. Germline assignment: CDR1 MNHNY and CDR2 SVGAGI (reference sequence). With V trimmed by 6 bases and J by 3 bases, 7 bases remained unmatched. CDR3 length: 15 residues. CDR3 sequence (DNA): TGTGCCAGCAGCCCCGACAGGGGTGGTGGAAACACCATATATTTT. Residues: CASSPDRGGGNTIYF.

This clone appeared once. The V gene is TRBV7-9, the J gene TRBJ1-5; D remains ambiguous. Germline V gene sequence: CDR1 SEHNR, CDR2 FQNEAQ (reference sequence). Trimming took 3 bases from V and 2 from J, leaving 14 bases between them. The CDR3 runs 16 residues. The CDR3 loop reads CASSLEVGFGNQPQHF. The CDR3 nucleotides read TGTGCCAGCAGCTTGGAGGTAGGGTTCGGCAATCAGCCCCAGCATTTT.

The chain carries TRBV27 and TRBJ2-7, with D hard to call. Germline V gene sequence: CDR1 MNHEY, CDR2 SMNVEV (reference sequence). Trimming took off 2 bases at V and 2 bases at J, with 10 bases between the two ends. This CDR3 has 14 amino acids. DNA of the CDR3: TGTGCCAGCAGTTTACAGGAGCCCCCCTACGAGCAGTACTTC. This sequence encodes CASSLQEPPYEQYF.

This clone was picked up a small number of times. The chain couples TRBV2 to TRBJ1-3, with a weak D call TRBD1 (5 bases). There are 15 residues in the CDR3. Germline V gene data show CDR1 as SNHLY and CDR2 as FYNNEI. V lost 5 bases to trimming and J lost 0 bases, with 11 bases between them. DNA for the CDR3: TGTGCCAGCAGTTGGACACTCCGCTCTGGAAACACCATATATTTT. This translates into CASSWTLRSGNTIYF. Together with reference TRBV2 and TRBJ1-3, the CDR3 gives the full variable domain: EPEVTQTPSHQVTQMGQEVILRCVPISNHLYFYWYRQILGQKVEFLVSFYNNEISEKSEIFDDQFSVERPDGSNFTLKIRSTKLEDSAMYFCASSWTLRSGNTIYFGEGSWLTVV.

The CDR3 sequence: CASSLVPGTGFRLGSPLHF. The CDR3 DNA follows: TGCGCCAGCAGTCTCGTCCCCGGGACAGGGTTTCGTCTTGGGTCACCCCTCCACTTT. The chain carries TRBV23-1 and TRBJ1-6; TRBD1 agrees at 9 bases. TRBV23-1 is reported as an ORF; its role is uncertain. The CDR3 is 19 amino acids. With 4 bases clipped from V and 10 bases from J, the junction kept 20 bases outside the gene matches.

The V and J genes are TRBV10-3 and TRBJ2-3; TRBD2 is a possible D gene (5 bases). The CDR3 loop spans 11 amino acids. V was cut by 10 bases and J by 2 bases, with 7 bases left in between. Germline CDR1 and CDR2: ENHRY and SYGVKD. CDR3 sequence (DNA): TGTGCCACCGGGGACACAGATACGCAGTATTTT. Translated, it gives CATGDTDTQYF.

This chain uses TRBV6-6 with TRBJ1-2; the D gene is possibly TRBD1 (6 bases). CDR3 length equals 13 residues. Trimming pared 6 bases from V and 2 bases from J, leaving 10 bases between. Germline lookup yields CDR1 MNHNY and CDR2 SVGAGI (reference sequence). The DNA for the CDR3 is TGTGCCAGCAGCCTCACAGGGAACTATGGCTACACCTTC. Residues: CASSLTGNYGYTF.

The chain uses TRBV5-1 and TRBJ1-2, with D hard to call. Germline V gene data show CDR1 as SGHRS and CDR2 as YFSETQ. V was shortened by 0 bases and J by 4 bases, with 10 bases between the two germline ends. This CDR3 region has 14 residues. CDR3 nucleotide sequence: TGCGCCAGCAGCTTGGGGTCGGGATCCTATGGCTACACCTTC. Translating gives CASSLGSGSYGYTF.

The chain links TRBV5-6 to TRBJ2-7; D not resolved. V was shortened by 0 bases and J by 8 bases, with 15 bases between the two germline ends. Germline loops: CDR1 SGHDT, CDR2 YYEEEE. This CDR3 is built from 14 residues. CDR3 residues: CASSLEELPTKQYF. The CDR3, as DNA: TGTGCCAGCAGCTTGGAGGAACTACCTACGAAGCAGTACTTC.

The chain joins TRBV7-2 to TRBJ1-2, with D perhaps TRBD1 (5 bases). CDR1 and CDR2 from the germline V gene are SGHTA and FQGNSA. The V end was cut by 3 bases, the J end by 8 bases, with 13 bases between. The CDR3 length is 13 residues. CDR3 protein: CASSFYGAEGYTF. Written as DNA, the CDR3 is TGTGCCAGCAGCTTTTACGGGGCGGAAGGCTACACCTTC.

The J gene is TRBJ2-7, the V gene TRBV2; perhaps TRBD1 as D (8 bases). The CDR3 spans 18 residues. V gave up 8 bases and J gave up 5 bases, with 31 bases separating them. Germline CDR1 SNHLY, CDR2 FYNNEI. The CDR3 is CASAGPGGFATGEHEQYF. CDR3 nucleotides: TGTGCCAGCGCAGGCCCCGGGGGGTTCGCGACAGGGGAGCACGAGCAGTACTTC.

The chain is built from TRBV29-1 and TRBJ2-1; D is perhaps TRBD1 or TRBD2 (6 bases each). Trimming took 8 bases from V and 9 from J, leaving 20 bases between them. CDR3 length equals 13 residues. Germline CDR1 is SQVTM and CDR2 is ANQGSEA. The DNA for the CDR3 is TGCAGCCTGCGACAGGCACTCGGGGGTGAGCAGTTCTTC. This translates into CSLRQALGGEQFF.

The V call is TRBV11-3, the J call TRBJ2-3, with a weak D call TRBD2 (5 bases). CDR3 length: 15 residues. Germline V gives CDR1 SGHNT, CDR2 YENEEA. V was clipped by 2 bases and J by 6 bases, with 15 bases between them. CDR3 residues: CASSLSSSPRDTQYF. In DNA, the CDR3 is TGTGCCAGCAGCTTAAGCTCTAGCCCGCGGGATACGCAGTATTTT.

The CDR3 nucleotides are TGTGCCTGGAGCCAGGGACAGTCCAATCAGCCCCAGCATTTT. Amino acids: CAWSQGQSNQPQHF. The rearrangement joins TRBV30 to TRBJ1-5; 7 bases are a match to TRBD1. This CDR3 is built from 14 residues. Trimming removed 3 bases from V and 3 bases from J; junction bases left unmatched: 5. CDR1 and CDR2 from the germline V gene are GTSNPN and SVGIG (reference sequence).

In DNA form, the CDR3 reads TGTGCCAGCAGTTACTCGCCACAGCCTACTTACGAGCAGTACTTC. Encoded protein: CASSYSPQPTYEQYF. This chain connects TRBV6-5 to TRBJ2-7, with D uncertain. Per germline, CDR1 MNHEY and CDR2 SVGAGI. Between the trimmed V and J ends, which lost 0 bases and 4 bases, there was a span of 13 bases. There are 15 residues in the CDR3.

This chain links TRBV6-6 with TRBJ2-5; TRBD2 matches at 12 bases. The J call may be in error: the DNA end matches TRBJ2-7 better. The CDR3 loop spans 15 amino acids. The germline V gene encodes CDR1 MNHNY and CDR2 SVGAGI (reference sequence). The CDR3 DNA is TGTGCCAGCAGTCAGGGACTAGCGGGTGTCTACGAGCAGTACTTC. This translates into CASSQGLAGVYEQYF.

The sample holds one count of this clone. V usage is TRBV7-9 and J usage is TRBJ2-5, with D tentatively TRBD2 (7 bases). Trimming cost V 5 bases and J 4 bases, with 17 bases left between them. The CDR3 loop spans 15 amino acids. The germline V gene has CDR1 SEHNR and CDR2 FQNEAQ (reference sequence). CDR3 protein: CASSRNGGLGETQYF. The CDR3 region has the DNA TGTGCCAGCAGCCGTAACGGGGGGCTAGGAGAGACCCAGTACTTC. Drawing the rest from reference TRBV7-9 and TRBJ2-5, the complete variable domain is DTGVSQNPRHKITKRGQNVTFRCDPISEHNRLYWYRQTLGQGPEFLTYFQNEAQLEKSRLLSDRFSAERPKGSFSTLEIQRTEQGDSAMYLCASSRNGGLGETQYFGPGTRLLVL.

The chain has TRBV2 and TRBJ2-1; D is unclear. Germline V gene lookup returns CDR1 SNHLY and CDR2 FYNNEI. This CDR3 is built from 12 residues. Trimming removed 6 bases from V and 6 bases from J, with 9 bases in between. CDR3 nucleotides: TGTGCCAGCAGCCAAAACGGCAATGAGCAGTTCTTC. This codes for CASSQNGNEQFF.

As concerns this clone: The sample carries other DNA sequences with the same CDR3. V usage is TRBV2 and J usage is TRBJ2-3; 14 bases fit TRBD2. Germline CDR1 SNHLY, CDR2 FYNNEI. The CDR3 is made up of 15 amino acids. With V trimmed by 6 bases and J by 6 bases, 5 bases remained unmatched. CDR3 sequence reads: CASRGTSGSTDTQYF. In nucleotides, the CDR3 is TGTGCCAGCAGAGGGACTAGCGGGAGTACGGATACGCAGTATTTT.

The V gene is TRBV10-3, the J gene TRBJ2-7; unclear D gene. Germline V lookup: CDR1 ENHRY, CDR2 SYGVKD. V was clipped by 2 bases and J by 1 base, with 15 bases between them. This CDR3 has 16 amino acids. CDR3 loop: CAISEGGIGDSYEQYF. The CDR3 bases are TGTGCCATCAGTGAGGGCGGTATTGGAGATTCCTACGAGCAGTACTTC.

The chain recombines TRBV4-2 with TRBJ1-2; D call uncertain. Germline CDR1 reads LGHNA; CDR2 reads YNFKEQ. This CDR3 is built from 15 residues. Trimming cost V 0 bases and J 0 bases, with 8 bases left between them. The CDR3 bases are TGTGCCAGCAGCCAAGACCACTCCGCTAACTATGGCTACACCTTC. Its protein product is CASSQDHSANYGYTF.

The rearrangement uses TRBV6-5 and TRBJ2-7, with D possibly being TRBD1 (6 bases). Trimming took 0 bases from V and 0 from J, leaving 12 bases between them. The germline V gene encodes CDR1 MNHEY and CDR2 SVGAGI. The CDR3 totals 16 residues. The CDR3 DNA sequence: TGTGCCAGCAGTTACTCCCACAGGGTGAGCTCCTACGAGCAGTACTTC. Its translation: CASSYSHRVSSYEQYF.